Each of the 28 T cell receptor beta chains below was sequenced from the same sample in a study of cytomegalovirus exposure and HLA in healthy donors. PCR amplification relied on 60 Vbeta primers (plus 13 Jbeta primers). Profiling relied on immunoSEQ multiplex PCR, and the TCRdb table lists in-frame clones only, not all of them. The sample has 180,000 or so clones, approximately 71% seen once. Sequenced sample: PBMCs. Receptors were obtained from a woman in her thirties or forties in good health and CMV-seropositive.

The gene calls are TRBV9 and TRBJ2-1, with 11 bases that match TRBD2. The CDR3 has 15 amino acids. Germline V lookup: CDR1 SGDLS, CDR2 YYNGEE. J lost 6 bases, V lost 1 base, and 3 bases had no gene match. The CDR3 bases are TGTGCCAGCAGCGTATTAGCGGGAGGGACCAATGAGCAGTTCTTC. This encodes CASSVLAGGTNEQFF.

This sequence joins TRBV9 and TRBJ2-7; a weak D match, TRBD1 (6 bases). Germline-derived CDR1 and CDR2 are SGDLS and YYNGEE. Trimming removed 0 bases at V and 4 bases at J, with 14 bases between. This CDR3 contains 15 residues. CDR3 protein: CASSVGDRTLYEQYF. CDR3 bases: TGTGCCAGCAGCGTAGGAGACAGGACCCTATACGAGCAGTACTTC.

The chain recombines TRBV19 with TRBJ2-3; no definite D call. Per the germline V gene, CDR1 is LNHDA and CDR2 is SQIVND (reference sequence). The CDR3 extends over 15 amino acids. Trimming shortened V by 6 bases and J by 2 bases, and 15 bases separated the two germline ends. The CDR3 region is CASRWKPDTTDTQYF. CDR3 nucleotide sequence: TGTGCCAGTAGGTGGAAACCCGACACCACAGATACGCAGTATTTT. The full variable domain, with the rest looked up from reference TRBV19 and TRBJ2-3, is DGGITQSPKYLFRKEGQNVTLSCEQNLNHDAMYWYRQDPGQGLRLIYYSQIVNDFQKGDIAEGYSVSREKKESFPLTVTSAQKNPTAFYLCASRWKPDTTDTQYFGPGTRLTVL.

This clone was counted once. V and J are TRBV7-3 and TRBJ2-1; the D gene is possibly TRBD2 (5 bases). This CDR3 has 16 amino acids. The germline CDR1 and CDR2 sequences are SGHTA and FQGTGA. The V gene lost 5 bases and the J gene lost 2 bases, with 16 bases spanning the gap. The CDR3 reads CASSLTRTQAYNEQFF. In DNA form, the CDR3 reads TGTGCCAGCAGCCTTACTAGGACCCAAGCCTACAATGAGCAGTTCTTC.

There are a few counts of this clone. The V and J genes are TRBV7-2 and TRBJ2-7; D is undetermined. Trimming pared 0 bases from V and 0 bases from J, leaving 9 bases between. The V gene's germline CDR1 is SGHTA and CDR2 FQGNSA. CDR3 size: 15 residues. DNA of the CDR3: TGTGCCAGCAGCTTAGCTAGCCTAAGCTCCTACGAGCAGTACTTC. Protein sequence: CASSLASLSSYEQYF.

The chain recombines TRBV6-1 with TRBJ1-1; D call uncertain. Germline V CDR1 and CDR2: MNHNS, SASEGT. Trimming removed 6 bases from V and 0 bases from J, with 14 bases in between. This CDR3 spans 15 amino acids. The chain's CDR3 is CASRIKGGLNTEAFF. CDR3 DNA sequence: TGTGCCAGCAGGATAAAGGGAGGGTTGAACACTGAAGCTTTCTTT.

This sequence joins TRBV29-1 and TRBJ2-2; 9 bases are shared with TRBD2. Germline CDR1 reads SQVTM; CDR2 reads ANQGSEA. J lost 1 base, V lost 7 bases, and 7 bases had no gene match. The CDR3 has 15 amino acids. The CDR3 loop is CSARATSGNTGELFF. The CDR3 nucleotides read TGCAGCGCCCGGGCGACTAGCGGGAACACCGGGGAGCTGTTTTTT.

CDR3 DNA: TGTGCCAGCAGCTTTCCCCCCGGGACTAGCGCTAAAAGGCACTACAATGAGCAGTTCTTC. Protein sequence: CASSFPPGTSAKRHYNEQFF. The chain combines TRBV7-8 with TRBJ2-1; 10 positions agree with TRBD2. The CDR3 runs to 20 residues. V trimming: 3 bases; J trimming: 3 bases; junction bases outside the gene matches: 17. Germline CDR1 SGHVS, CDR2 FQNEAQ. The whole variable domain, filled in from reference TRBV7-8 and TRBJ2-1, reads GAGVSQSPRYKVAKRGQDVALRCDPISGHVSLFWYQQALGQGPEFLTYFQNEAQLDKSGLPSDRFFAERPEGSVSTLKIQRTQQEDSAVYLCASSFPPGTSAKRHYNEQFFGPGTRLTVL.

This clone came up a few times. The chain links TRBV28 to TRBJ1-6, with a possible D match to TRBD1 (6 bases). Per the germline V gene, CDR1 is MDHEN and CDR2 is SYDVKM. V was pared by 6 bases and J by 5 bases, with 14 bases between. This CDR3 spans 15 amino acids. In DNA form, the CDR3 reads TGTGCCAGCAGGGGGACAACAAGCAATAATTCACCCCTCCACTTT. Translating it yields CASRGTTSNNSPLHF.

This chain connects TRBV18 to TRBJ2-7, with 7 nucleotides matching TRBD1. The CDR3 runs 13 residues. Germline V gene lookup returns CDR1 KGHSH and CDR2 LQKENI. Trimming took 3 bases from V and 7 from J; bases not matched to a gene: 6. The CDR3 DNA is TGTGCCAGCTCACCCGGGACAGTTTTTGAGCAGTACTTC. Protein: CASSPGTVFEQYF.

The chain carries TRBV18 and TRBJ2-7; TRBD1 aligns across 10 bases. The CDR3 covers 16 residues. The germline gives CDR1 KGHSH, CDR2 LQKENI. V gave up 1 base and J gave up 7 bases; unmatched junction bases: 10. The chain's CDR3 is CASSPRDRGAWGEQYF. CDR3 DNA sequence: TGTGCCAGCTCACCACGGGACAGGGGCGCCTGGGGAGAGCAGTACTTC.

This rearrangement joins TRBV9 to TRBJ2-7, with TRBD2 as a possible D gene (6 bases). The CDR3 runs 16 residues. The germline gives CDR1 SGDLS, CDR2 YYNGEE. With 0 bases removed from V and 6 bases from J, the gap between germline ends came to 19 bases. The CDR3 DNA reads TGTGCCAGCAGCGTAGTTCCCCGCGGGATGATCACCGAGCAGTACTTC. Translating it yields CASSVVPRGMITEQYF.

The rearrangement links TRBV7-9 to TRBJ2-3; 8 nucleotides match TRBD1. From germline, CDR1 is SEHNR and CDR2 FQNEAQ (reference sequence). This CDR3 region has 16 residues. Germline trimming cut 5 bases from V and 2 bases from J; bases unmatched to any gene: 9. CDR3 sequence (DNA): TGTGCCAGCAGCAGTGGGACAGGAACCTTCACAGATACGCAGTATTTT. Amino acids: CASSSGTGTFTDTQYF.

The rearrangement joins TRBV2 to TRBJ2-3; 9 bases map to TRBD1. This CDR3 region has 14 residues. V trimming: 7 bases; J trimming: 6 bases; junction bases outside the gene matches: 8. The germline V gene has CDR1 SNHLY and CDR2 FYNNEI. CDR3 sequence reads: CASTRDRAPDTQYF. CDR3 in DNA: TGTGCCAGCACCCGGGACAGGGCCCCCGATACGCAGTATTTT.

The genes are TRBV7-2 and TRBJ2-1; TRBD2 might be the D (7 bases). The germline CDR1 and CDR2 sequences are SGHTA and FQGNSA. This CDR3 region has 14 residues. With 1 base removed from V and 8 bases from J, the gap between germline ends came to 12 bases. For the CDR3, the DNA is TGTGCCAGCAGCTTAGATGCGGGGGCAGATGAGCAGTTCTTC. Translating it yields CASSLDAGADEQFF. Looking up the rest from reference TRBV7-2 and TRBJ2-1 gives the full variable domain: GAGVSQSPSNKVTEKGKDVELRCDPISGHTALYWYRQSLGQGLEFLIYFQGNSAPDKSGLPSDRFSAERTGGSVSTLTIQRTQQEDSAVYLCASSLDAGADEQFFGPGTRLTVL.

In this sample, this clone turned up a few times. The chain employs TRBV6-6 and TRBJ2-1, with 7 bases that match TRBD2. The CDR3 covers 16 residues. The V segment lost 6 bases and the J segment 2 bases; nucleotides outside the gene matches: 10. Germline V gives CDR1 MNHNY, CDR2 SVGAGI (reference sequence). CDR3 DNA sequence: TGTGCCAGCAGGACCTGGGCGGGAGTAACCTACAATGAGCAGTTCTTC. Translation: CASRTWAGVTYNEQFF.

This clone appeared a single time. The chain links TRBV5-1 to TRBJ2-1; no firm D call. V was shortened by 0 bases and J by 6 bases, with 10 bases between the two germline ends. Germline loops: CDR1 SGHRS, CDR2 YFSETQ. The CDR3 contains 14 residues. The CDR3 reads CASSLVTGGNEQFF. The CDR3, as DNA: TGCGCCAGCAGCTTGGTCACGGGTGGCAATGAGCAGTTCTTC.

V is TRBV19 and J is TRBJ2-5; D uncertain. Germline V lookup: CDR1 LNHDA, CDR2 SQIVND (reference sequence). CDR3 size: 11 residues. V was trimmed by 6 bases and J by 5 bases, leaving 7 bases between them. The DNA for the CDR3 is TGTGCCAGTAGAATCGGGGAGACCCAGTACTTC. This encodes CASRIGETQYF. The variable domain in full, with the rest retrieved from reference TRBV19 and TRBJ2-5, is DGGITQSPKYLFRKEGQNVTLSCEQNLNHDAMYWYRQDPGQGLRLIYYSQIVNDFQKGDIAEGYSVSREKKESFPLTVTSAQKNPTAFYLCASRIGETQYFGPGTRLLVL.

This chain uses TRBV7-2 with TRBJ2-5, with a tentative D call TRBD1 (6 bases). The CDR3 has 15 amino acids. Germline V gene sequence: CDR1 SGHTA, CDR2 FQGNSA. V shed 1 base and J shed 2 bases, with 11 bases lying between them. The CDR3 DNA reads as TGTGCCAGCAGCTTAGGTAGGGGACAACAAGAGACCCAGTACTTC. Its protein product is CASSLGRGQQETQYF.

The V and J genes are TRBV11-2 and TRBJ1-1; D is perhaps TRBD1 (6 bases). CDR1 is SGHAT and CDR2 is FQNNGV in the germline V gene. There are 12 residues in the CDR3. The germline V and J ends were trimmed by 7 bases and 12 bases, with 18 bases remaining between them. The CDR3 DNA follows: TGTGCCAGCAAGGCACAGGGTCTCCTCCCTTTCTTT. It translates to CASKAQGLLPFF.

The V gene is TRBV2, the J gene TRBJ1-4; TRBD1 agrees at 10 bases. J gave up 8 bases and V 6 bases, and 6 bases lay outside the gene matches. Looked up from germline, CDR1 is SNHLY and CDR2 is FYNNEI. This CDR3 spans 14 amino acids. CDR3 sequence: CASRRDRGREKLFF. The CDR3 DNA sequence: TGTGCCAGCAGGCGGGACAGGGGCCGGGAAAAACTGTTTTTT. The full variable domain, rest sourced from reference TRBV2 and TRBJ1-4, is EPEVTQTPSHQVTQMGQEVILRCVPISNHLYFYWYRQILGQKVEFLVSFYNNEISEKSEIFDDQFSVERPDGSNFTLKIRSTKLEDSAMYFCASRRDRGREKLFFGSGTQLSVL.

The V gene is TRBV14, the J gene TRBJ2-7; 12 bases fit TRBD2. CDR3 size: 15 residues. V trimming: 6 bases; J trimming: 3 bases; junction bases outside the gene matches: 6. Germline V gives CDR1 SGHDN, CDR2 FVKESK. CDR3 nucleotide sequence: TGTGCCAGCAGTGTCGGACTAGCGGGAATCTACGAGCAGTACTTC. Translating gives CASSVGLAGIYEQYF.

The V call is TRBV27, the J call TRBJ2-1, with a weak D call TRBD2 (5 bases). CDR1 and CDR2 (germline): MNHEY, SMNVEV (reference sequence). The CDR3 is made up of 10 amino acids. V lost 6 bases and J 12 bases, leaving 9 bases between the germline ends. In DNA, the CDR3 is TGTGCCAGCAGGACTGAGGGGCAGTTCTTC. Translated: CASRTEGQFF.

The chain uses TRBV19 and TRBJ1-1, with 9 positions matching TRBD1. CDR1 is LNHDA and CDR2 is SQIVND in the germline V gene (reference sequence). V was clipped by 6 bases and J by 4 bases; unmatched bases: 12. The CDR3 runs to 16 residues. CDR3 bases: TGTGCCAGTAGGGACAGGGACAGGGCTACCGCCACTGAAGCTTTCTTT. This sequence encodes CASRDRDRATATEAFF. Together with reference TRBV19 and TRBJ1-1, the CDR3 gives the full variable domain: DGGITQSPKYLFRKEGQNVTLSCEQNLNHDAMYWYRQDPGQGLRLIYYSQIVNDFQKGDIAEGYSVSREKKESFPLTVTSAQKNPTAFYLCASRDRDRATATEAFFGQGTRLTVV.

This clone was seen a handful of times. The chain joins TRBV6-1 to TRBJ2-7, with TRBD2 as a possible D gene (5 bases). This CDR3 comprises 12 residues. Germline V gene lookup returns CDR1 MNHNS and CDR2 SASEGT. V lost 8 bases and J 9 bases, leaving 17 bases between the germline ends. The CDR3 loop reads CASVAGGDMQYF. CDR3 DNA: TGTGCCAGCGTCGCCGGAGGCGACATGCAGTACTTC.

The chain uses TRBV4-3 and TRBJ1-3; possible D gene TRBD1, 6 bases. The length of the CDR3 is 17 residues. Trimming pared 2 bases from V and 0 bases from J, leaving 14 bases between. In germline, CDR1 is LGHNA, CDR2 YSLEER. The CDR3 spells CASSQTPGAGSGNTIYF. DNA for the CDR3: TGCGCCAGCAGCCAAACCCCAGGGGCCGGCTCTGGAAACACCATATATTTT.

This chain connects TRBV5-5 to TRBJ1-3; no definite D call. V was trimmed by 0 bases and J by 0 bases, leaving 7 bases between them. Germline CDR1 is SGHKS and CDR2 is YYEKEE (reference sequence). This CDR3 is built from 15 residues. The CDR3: CASSLEPHSGNTIYF. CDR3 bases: TGTGCCAGCAGCTTGGAGCCTCACTCTGGAAACACCATATATTTT.

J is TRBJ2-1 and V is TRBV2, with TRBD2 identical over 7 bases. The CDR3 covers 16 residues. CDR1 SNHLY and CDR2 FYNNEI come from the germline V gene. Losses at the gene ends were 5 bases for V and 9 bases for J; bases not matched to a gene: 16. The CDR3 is CASSHRKREFYGEQFF. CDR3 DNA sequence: TGTGCCAGCAGTCATAGAAAGCGGGAATTTTATGGTGAGCAGTTCTTC.